These 15 T cell receptor beta chains originate from one sample sequenced in a study of cytomegalovirus exposure and HLA in healthy donors. PCR was performed using 60 Vbeta and 13 Jbeta primers. TCRdb's table, derived via immunoSEQ multiplex PCR, lists solely in-frame clones and lacks some. The sample yields more than 200,000 clones, around 64% seen once. Source material: PBMCs. The receptor source for this set is a man aged 35 to 55 in good health and CMV-seropositive.

The V call is TRBV7-3, the J call TRBJ1-2; TRBD1 matches 8 bases. J gave up 4 bases and V 3 bases, and 10 bases lay outside the gene matches. Germline V lookup: CDR1 SGHTA, CDR2 FQGTGA. This CDR3 region has 16 residues. This CDR3 reads CASSLRPGQVGYGYTF. DNA for the CDR3: TGTGCCAGCAGCTTGAGGCCGGGACAGGTCGGCTATGGCTACACCTTC.

With respect to this clone: Other DNA sequences of this sample code for an identical CDR3. The J gene is TRBJ2-1, the V gene TRBV29-1; 7 nucleotides match TRBD2. The CDR3 spans 13 residues. V lost 7 bases and J lost 3; bases outside the gene matches: 6. Germline lookup yields CDR1 SQVTM and CDR2 ANQGSEA. CDR3: CSALTGGYNEQFF. For the CDR3, the DNA is TGCAGCGCTTTGACGGGGGGCTACAATGAGCAGTTCTTC.

This clone was recorded a few times. The gene calls are TRBV2 and TRBJ2-7; 8 bases are shared with TRBD1. Germline CDR1 reads SNHLY; CDR2 reads FYNNEI. V lost 3 bases and J lost 2; bases outside the gene matches: 3. The CDR3 is 14 residues long. CDR3 DNA: TGTGCCAGCAGTGACCGGACAGGGCCCTACGAGCAGTACTTC. This sequence encodes CASSDRTGPYEQYF.

This rearrangement joins TRBV10-3 to TRBJ1-6, with D possibly being TRBD1 (5 bases). This CDR3 contains 12 residues. With 4 bases removed from V and 8 bases from J, the gap between germline ends came to 6 bases. Per the germline V gene, CDR1 is ENHRY and CDR2 is SYGVKD. The CDR3 loop reads CAISGGDSPLHF. CDR3 DNA sequence: TGTGCCATCAGTGGGGGGGATTCACCCCTCCACTTT.

The chain has TRBV4-1 and TRBJ2-5, with TRBD1 matching 9 bases. From germline, CDR1 is MGHRA and CDR2 YSYEKL. V was pared by 4 bases and J by 5 bases, with 14 bases of the junction left unmatched. The CDR3 totals 17 residues. The CDR3 nucleotides are TGCGCCAGCAGCCTTCCGGGACAGGGAGGGCCACGGGAGACCCAGTACTTC. This translates into CASSLPGQGGPRETQYF.

This chain links TRBV5-1 with TRBJ1-2; tentatively, D is TRBD1 (6 bases). Germline V lookup: CDR1 SGHRS, CDR2 YFSETQ. CDR3 length: 13 residues. V lost 5 bases, J lost 4 bases, and 12 bases lay in between. The CDR3 bases are TGCGCCAGCAGACTTGAAGGGGGCTATGGCTACACCTTC. This translates into CASRLEGGYGYTF.

J is TRBJ1-1 and V is TRBV7-2; no definite D call. The V gene's germline CDR1 is SGHTA and CDR2 FQGNSA. Trimming took off 4 bases at V and 6 bases at J, with 9 bases between the two ends. The CDR3 totals 12 residues. The CDR3 protein is CASSSRSPEAFF. The DNA of the CDR3 is TGTGCCAGCAGCTCCCGGTCCCCTGAAGCTTTCTTT.

This sequence joins TRBV19 and TRBJ2-5; possible D gene TRBD2, 5 bases. CDR3 length: 13 residues. Per the germline V gene, CDR1 is LNHDA and CDR2 is SQIVND (reference sequence). With 6 bases removed from V and 4 bases from J, the gap between germline ends came to 12 bases. The CDR3 DNA reads TGTGCCAGTAGCCCTCTAGCCGGAGAGACCCAGTACTTC. This translates into CASSPLAGETQYF.

V usage is TRBV27 and J usage is TRBJ1-2; D not resolved. The germline CDR1 and CDR2 sequences are MNHEY and SMNVEV (reference sequence). V was pared by 2 bases and J by 1 base, with 8 bases between. The length of the CDR3 is 14 residues. Written as DNA, the CDR3 is TGTGCCAGCAGTTTAAGCCCCAATAACTATGGCTACACCTTC. Its translation: CASSLSPNNYGYTF.

The V call is TRBV19, the J call TRBJ1-1, with 7 bases that match TRBD1. The CDR3 is made up of 14 amino acids. Looked up from germline, CDR1 is LNHDA and CDR2 is SQIVND (reference sequence). J was trimmed by 1 base and V by 8 bases; bases with no gene match: 7. CDR3 loop: CASPTGQPNTEAFF. DNA for the CDR3: TGTGCCAGTCCCACGGGACAGCCGAACACTGAAGCTTTCTTT.

This clone was picked up one time. The chain couples TRBV2 to TRBJ2-3; 8 positions match TRBD2. The junction had 15 bases not matched to a gene; V was cut back by 5 bases and J by 5 bases. Germline CDR1 and CDR2: SNHLY and FYNNEI. The CDR3 covers 17 residues. CDR3 amino acids: CASSTRDSRGAGDTQYF. In DNA, the CDR3 is TGTGCCAGCAGTACCCGGGACTCGCGGGGGGCAGGAGATACGCAGTATTTT.

The chain joins TRBV5-4 to TRBJ1-2; unclear D gene. V was shortened by 4 bases and J by 4 bases, with 20 bases between the two germline ends. The germline gives CDR1 SGHNT, CDR2 YYREEE (reference sequence). The CDR3 consists of 16 residues. The CDR3 sequence is CASSGEGSGITYGYTF. The CDR3 DNA follows: TGTGCCAGCAGCGGGGAGGGATCAGGTATAACCTATGGCTACACCTTC.

V gene TRBV5-1 combines with J gene TRBJ2-1, with 9 bases lining up with TRBD1. Trimming at V came to 4 bases and at J to 7 bases, leaving 6 bases not matched to a gene. Germline V gives CDR1 SGHRS, CDR2 YFSETQ. The CDR3 runs to 14 residues. DNA of the CDR3: TGCGCCAGCAGCCCTGGACAGGGGATAAATGAGCAGTTCTTC. It encodes CASSPGQGINEQFF. The full variable domain, completed using reference TRBV5-1 and TRBJ2-1, is KAGVTQTPRYLIKTRGQQVTLSCSPISGHRSVSWYQQTPGQGLQFLFEYFSETQRNKGNFPGRFSGRQFSNSRSEMNVSTLELGDSALYLCASSPGQGINEQFFGPGTRLTVL.

As for this clone: In the same sample, other DNA sequences code for this CDR3. The chain has TRBV5-1 and TRBJ2-2; D uncertain. The CDR3 is 14 residues long. V lost 1 base, J lost 3 bases, and 7 bases lay in between. Germline CDR1 reads SGHRS; CDR2 reads YFSETQ. The CDR3 coding sequence is TGCGCCAGCAGCTTGCCCGGTGACACCGGGGAGCTGTTTTTT. This codes for CASSLPGDTGELFF.

The chain carries TRBV9 and TRBJ1-1, with a tentative D call TRBD1 (6 bases). The length of the CDR3 is 13 residues. Germline CDR1 and CDR2: SGDLS and YYNGEE. CDR3 loop: CASGGGEYTEAFF. The CDR3 DNA follows: TGTGCTAGCGGGGGGGGCGAATATACTGAAGCTTTCTTT.